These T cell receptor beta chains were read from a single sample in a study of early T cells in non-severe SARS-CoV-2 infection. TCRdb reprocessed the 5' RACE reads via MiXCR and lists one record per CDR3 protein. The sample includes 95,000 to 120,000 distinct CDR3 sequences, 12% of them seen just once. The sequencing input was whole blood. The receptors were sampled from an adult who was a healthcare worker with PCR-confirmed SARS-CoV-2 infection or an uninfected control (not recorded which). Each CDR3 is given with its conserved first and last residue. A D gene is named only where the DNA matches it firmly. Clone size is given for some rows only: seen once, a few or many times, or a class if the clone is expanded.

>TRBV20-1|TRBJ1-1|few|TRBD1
TGCAGTGCCAACGACAGGGATCGGGGGAACACTGAAGCTTTCTTT
CSANDRDRGNTEAFF
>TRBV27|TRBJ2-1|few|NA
TGTGCCAGCAGTCCGATGTGGACGGGCCCTTACTCCTACAATGAGCAGTTCTTC
CASSPMWTGPYSYNEQFF
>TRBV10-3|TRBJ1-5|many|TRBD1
TGTGCCACCAGGGGGGGGAATCAGCCCCAGCATTTT
CATRGGNQPQHF
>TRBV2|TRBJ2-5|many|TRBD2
TGTGCCAGCAACGGCGGGGGTTCGATGCAGACCCAGTACTTC
CASNGGGSMQTQYF
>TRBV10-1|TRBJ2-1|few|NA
TGCGCCAGCAGCACAGGGTCCTACAATGAGCAGTTCTTC
CASSTGSYNEQFF
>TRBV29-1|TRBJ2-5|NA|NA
TGCAGCGTTAACTTGGGGGAGACCCAGTACTTC
CSVNLGETQYF
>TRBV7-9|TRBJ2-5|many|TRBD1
TGTGCCAGCAGCTGGACAGGACCAAAAGAGACCCAGTACTTC
CASSWTGPKETQYF
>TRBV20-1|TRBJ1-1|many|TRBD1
TGCAGTGCCAACACAGGGGTTCGGGGAGCTTTCTTT
CSANTGVRGAFF
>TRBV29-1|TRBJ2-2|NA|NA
TGCAGCGTTACGACAGCCGGGGAGCTGTTTTTT
CSVTTAGELFF
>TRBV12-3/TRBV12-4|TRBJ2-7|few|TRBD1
TGTGCCAGCACTGGACAGGGGACCTACGAGCAGTACTTC
CASTGQGTYEQYF
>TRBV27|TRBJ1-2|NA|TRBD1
TGTGCCAGCAGTCAGCAGGGGGCCGGCTATGGCTACACCTTC
CASSQQGAGYGYTF
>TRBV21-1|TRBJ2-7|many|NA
TGTGCCAGCAGCAAGGGCCACCCTTACGAGCAGTACTTC
CASSKGHPYEQYF
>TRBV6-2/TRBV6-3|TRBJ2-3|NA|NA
TGTGCCAGCAACAGGGGGGGTTGGACAGATACGCAGTATTTT
CASNRGGWTDTQYF
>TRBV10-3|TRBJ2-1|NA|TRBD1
TGTGCCATCAGTGGGGACAGGGTGACCTACAATGAGCAGTTCTTC
CAISGDRVTYNEQFF
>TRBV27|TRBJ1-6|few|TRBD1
TGTGCCAGCAGTTTAACCCCGGGACAGAGAATCTCACCCCTCCACTTT
CASSLTPGQRISPLHF
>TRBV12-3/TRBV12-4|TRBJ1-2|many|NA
TGTGCCAGCAGTCCAGGGGCATCCTTTAACTATGGCTACACCTTC
CASSPGASFNYGYTF
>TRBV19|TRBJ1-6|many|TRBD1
TGTGCCAGTAGTATCCAGGGGGTAGAGAATTCACCCCTCCACTTT
CASSIQGVENSPLHF
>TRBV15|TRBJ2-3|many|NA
TGTGCCACCAGCAGACTAGCGACTTCTAGCACAGATACGCAGTATTTT
CATSRLATSSTDTQYF
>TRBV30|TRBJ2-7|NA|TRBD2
TGTGCCTGGATGGGACTAGCGGGAGGGCCTTCCTACGAGCAGTACTTC
CAWMGLAGGPSYEQYF
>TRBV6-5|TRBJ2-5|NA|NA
TGTGCCAGCAGTTACTCGAGCAGGGCGACCCAGTACTTC
CASSYSSRATQYF
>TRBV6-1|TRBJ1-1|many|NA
TGTGCCAGCAGTGAAGACCGGGACACTGAAGCTTTCTTT
CASSEDRDTEAFF
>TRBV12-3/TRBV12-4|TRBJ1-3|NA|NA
TGTGCCCTTCCCAGGTCTGGAAACACCATATATTTT
CALPRSGNTIYF
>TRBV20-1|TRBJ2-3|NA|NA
TGCAGTGCTAGAGTCGGTGAGGCTTCTCGGGCAGATACGCAGTATTTT
CSARVGEASRADTQYF
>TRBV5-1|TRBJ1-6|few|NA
TGCGCCAGCAGCTTGGGACAGAATAATTCACCCCTCCACTTT
CASSLGQNNSPLHF
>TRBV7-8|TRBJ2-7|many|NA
TGTGCCAGCAGCTCCCGTCGGGGCCTCTCCTACGAGCAGTACTTC
CASSSRRGLSYEQYF
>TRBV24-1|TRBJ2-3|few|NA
TGTGCCACCAGAGGGGAGGTCGCAGATACGCAGTATTTT
CATRGEVADTQYF
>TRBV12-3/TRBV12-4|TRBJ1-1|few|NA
TGTGCCAGCAGTTTAGGGACATCAAGGTTGTCTGAAGCTTTCTTT
CASSLGTSRLSEAFF
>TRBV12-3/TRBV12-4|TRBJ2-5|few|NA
TGTGCCAGCAGTACCCGGGAGACCCAGTACTTC
CASSTRETQYF
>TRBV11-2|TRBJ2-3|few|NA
TGTGCCAGCAGCCCGCGAATAGGAAGCACAGATACGCAGTATTTT
CASSPRIGSTDTQYF
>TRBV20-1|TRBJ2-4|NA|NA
TGCAGTGCTAGGAAGGGGCGGGACATCGGACTAGTCAAAAACATTCAGTACTTC
CSARKGRDIGLVKNIQYF
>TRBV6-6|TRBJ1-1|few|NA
TGTGCCAGCATTACAGGGACCGCGAACACTGAAGCTTTCTTT
CASITGTANTEAFF
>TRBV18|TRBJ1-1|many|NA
TGTGCCAGCTCACCACTACCAAGGAACACTGAAGCTTTCTTT
CASSPLPRNTEAFF
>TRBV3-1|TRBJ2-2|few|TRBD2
TGTGCCAGCAGCCCCCAACTAGCGTCCAAAACCGGGGAGCTGTTTTTT
CASSPQLASKTGELFF
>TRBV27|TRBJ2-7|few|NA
TGTGCCAGCAGTTTCGGCGAGGGTTACGAGCAGTACTTC
CASSFGEGYEQYF
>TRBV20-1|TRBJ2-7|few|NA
TGCAGTGCTAGAGAGGGCCAGGGCGACGAGCAGTACTTC
CSAREGQGDEQYF
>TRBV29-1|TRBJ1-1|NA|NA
TGCAGCGAACAGGAGAGAAACACTGAAGCTTTCTTT
CSEQERNTEAFF
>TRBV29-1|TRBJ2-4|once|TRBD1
TGCAGCGTTGGACAGGGGGTAGCCAAAAACATTCAGTACTTC
CSVGQGVAKNIQYF
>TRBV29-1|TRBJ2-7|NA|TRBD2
TGCAGCGTTGCCCCCGGGACTAGCGGGAGAAAAGGGCAGTACTTC
CSVAPGTSGRKGQYF
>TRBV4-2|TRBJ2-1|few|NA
TGTGCCAGCAGCCAAGATCCGGGGGCGTCCTACAATGAGCAGTTCTTC
CASSQDPGASYNEQFF
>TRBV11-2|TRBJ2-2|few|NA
TGTGCCAGCAGCCGCGAGGTGGGGGAGCTGTTTTTT
CASSREVGELFF
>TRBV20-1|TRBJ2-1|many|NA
TGCAGTGCTAGTTATGAGCAGTTCTTC
CSASYEQFF
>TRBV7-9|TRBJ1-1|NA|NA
TGTGCCAGCAGCTATATTGAAGCTTCCTTT
CASSYIEASF
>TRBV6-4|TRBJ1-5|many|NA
TGTGCCAGCAGGAACAGGGCACCCGGAGTCTATAGCAATCAGCCCCAGCATTTT
CASRNRAPGVYSNQPQHF
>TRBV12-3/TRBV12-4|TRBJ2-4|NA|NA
TGTGCCAGCAGTTCGACAGGCCCTCTAGCCAAAAACATTCAGTACTTC
CASSSTGPLAKNIQYF
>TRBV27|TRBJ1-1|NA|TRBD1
TGTGCCAGCAGTTTAACCCCAGGGGGAACTGAAGCTTTCTTT
CASSLTPGGTEAFF
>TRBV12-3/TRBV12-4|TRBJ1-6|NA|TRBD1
TGTGCCAGCAGTTTGGACAGGGGAAGTTCACCCCTCCACTTT
CASSLDRGSSPLHF
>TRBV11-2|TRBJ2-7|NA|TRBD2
TGTGCCAGCAGCCCAGACCCGGGGGGTGAGCAGTACTTC
CASSPDPGGEQYF
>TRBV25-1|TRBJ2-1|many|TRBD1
TGTGCCAGCAGAGCCGCCCCGGGACAGGGGGCCGATGAGCAGTTCTTC
CASRAAPGQGADEQFF
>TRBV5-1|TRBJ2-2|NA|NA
TGCGCCAGCAGCTGGAACACCGGGGAGCTGTTTTTT
CASSWNTGELFF
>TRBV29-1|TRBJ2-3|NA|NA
TGCAGCGTCGCCGGCCGCGTCCCCACAGATACGCAGTATTTT
CSVAGRVPTDTQYF
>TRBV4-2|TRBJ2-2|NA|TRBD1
TGTGCCAGCAGCGCCCACAGGGGGATTTACACCGGGGAGCTGTTTTTT
CASSAHRGIYTGELFF
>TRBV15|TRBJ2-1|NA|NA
TGTGCCACCAGCAGGACCTTGAATGAGCAGTTCTTC
CATSRTLNEQFF
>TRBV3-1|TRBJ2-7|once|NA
TGTGCCAGCAGCTACAGAAACGAGCAGTACTTC
CASSYRNEQYF
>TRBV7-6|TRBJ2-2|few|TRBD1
TGTGCCAGCACCCTCGGACAGGGGAGTAAAACCGGGGAGCTGTTTTTT
CASTLGQGSKTGELFF
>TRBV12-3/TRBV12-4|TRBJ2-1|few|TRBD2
TGTGCCAGCAGATCCGGGACTAGTAACCATGAGCAGTTCTTC
CASRSGTSNHEQFF
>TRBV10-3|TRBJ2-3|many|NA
TGTGCCATCAGTCCCGGGACATTCTTCACAGATACGCAGTATTTT
CAISPGTFFTDTQYF